These 16 T cell receptor beta chains were all obtained from the same sample, sequenced in a study of T-cell reconstitution after alpha-beta-depleted transplantation in children. Molecular barcoding with unique molecular identifiers was used for the TCRbeta library. TCRdb fed the PCR reads into MiXCR, producing one record per CDR3 protein. The top ten hold 1.1% of the sample, which has 600,000 to 700,000 distinct CDR3 sequences, approximately 17% seen once. The sequenced sample was PBMCs from the stem cell graft donor, obtained from the stem cell graft. These receptors originate from a human donor who donated a stem cell graft to a child with acute myeloid leukemia.

This clonotype was observed at least ten times. The chain is built from TRBV7-2 and TRBJ1-1, with TRBD1 matching 11 bases. The CDR3 contains 16 residues. Germline V gives CDR1 SGHTA, CDR2 FQGNSA. The V segment lost 5 bases and the J segment 4 bases; nucleotides outside the gene matches: 9. DNA of the CDR3: TGTGCCAGCAGCCCCCTTAGTGGGACAGGGGGCACTGAAGCTTTCTTT. It specifies CASSPLSGTGGTEAFF.

There are a few counts of this clonotype. This chain joins TRBV6-5 and TRBJ1-6; D not certain. Germline values: CDR1 MNHEY, CDR2 SVGAGI. V lost 4 bases to trimming and J lost 0 bases, with 7 bases between them. The CDR3 loop spans 15 amino acids. CDR3 region: CASSWESSYNSPLHF. The DNA of the CDR3 is TGTGCCAGCAGTTGGGAGAGCTCCTATAATTCACCCCTCCACTTT.

This clonotype appeared a few times. This chain joins TRBV27 and TRBJ2-1; 12 positions agree with TRBD1. This CDR3 contains 14 residues. Per germline, CDR1 MNHEY and CDR2 SMNVEV (reference sequence). J gave up 12 bases and V 5 bases, and 8 bases lay outside the gene matches. Here the CDR3 reads CASSPGQGALGQFF. In DNA, the CDR3 is TGTGCCAGCAGTCCGGGACAGGGGGCCCTTGGGCAGTTCTTC.

This clonotype occurred a few times. The chain couples TRBV9 to TRBJ1-2, with 8 bases fitting TRBD1. Germline CDR1 and CDR2: SGDLS and YYNGEE. The V and J ends lost 4 bases and 7 bases, in that order; junction bases with no gene match: 6. The CDR3 runs to 13 residues. In DNA, the CDR3 is TGTGCCAGCAGCCCGCAGGGGGCCCTTGGCTACACCTTC. Amino acid sequence: CASSPQGALGYTF.

J is TRBJ1-3 and V is TRBV5-1; D remains ambiguous. Trimming stripped 7 bases from V and 0 bases from J, with 8 bases between. Per the germline V gene, CDR1 is SGHRS and CDR2 is YFSETQ. The length of the CDR3 is 13 residues. The DNA of the CDR3 is TGCGCCAGCCACTCAAGCTCTGGAAACACCATATATTTT. Protein product: CASHSSSGNTIYF.

Many counts were recorded for this clonotype. This chain connects TRBV29-1 to TRBJ2-3; the match to TRBD2 covers 12 bases. Germline CDR1 is SQVTM and CDR2 is ANQGSEA. V lost 6 bases and J lost 6; bases outside the gene matches: 10. The CDR3 is 15 residues long. CDR3: CSVAASGGALDTQYF. Written as DNA, the CDR3 is TGCAGCGTCGCGGCTAGCGGGGGGGCTTTGGATACGCAGTATTTT.

This clonotype was seen at least ten times. This chain uses TRBV5-1 with TRBJ1-2; D is unclear. This CDR3 has 15 amino acids. The germline V and J ends were trimmed by 3 bases and 3 bases, with 15 bases remaining between them. Germline values: CDR1 SGHRS, CDR2 YFSETQ. CDR3 residues: CASSSRDSVDYGYTF. The DNA of the CDR3 is TGCGCCAGCAGCTCGCGAGATTCCGTCGACTATGGCTACACCTTC.

This clonotype appeared many times. The CDR3 region has the DNA TGTGCCAGCAGCCCCGACAGAAAAAACATTCAGTACTTC. This translates into CASSPDRKNIQYF. The V call is TRBV6-1, the J call TRBJ2-4; D might be TRBD1 (5 bases). The CDR3 sequence is 13 residues long. V lost 6 bases, J lost 4 bases, and 10 bases lay in between. Germline CDR1 is MNHNS and CDR2 is SASEGT.

The genes are TRBV5-5 and TRBJ2-5; 7 bases agree with TRBD1. Germline V gene sequence: CDR1 SGHKS, CDR2 YYEKEE (reference sequence). This CDR3 spans 15 amino acids. Trimming took 4 bases from V and 3 from J; bases not matched to a gene: 9. CDR3 DNA sequence: TGTGCCAGCAGCCCCTCCGGGACAGCCGAAGAGACCCAGTACTTC. As protein: CASSPSGTAEETQYF.

The chain couples TRBV9 to TRBJ2-3; 7 bases are shared with TRBD2. V lost 4 bases, J lost 6 bases, and 8 bases stayed unmatched. CDR1 and CDR2 from the germline V gene are SGDLS and YYNGEE. CDR3 length: 14 residues. This CDR3 is CASSSLSGADTQYF. The CDR3 bases are TGTGCCAGCAGCTCCCTAAGCGGGGCTGATACGCAGTATTTT.

The rearrangement uses TRBV7-8 and TRBJ2-7, with 7 bases identical to TRBD1. After removal of 1 base from V and 6 bases from J, the junction contained 6 bases not matched to a gene. This CDR3 region has 14 residues. Germline V gene sequence: CDR1 SGHVS, CDR2 FQNEAQ. The CDR3 loop is CASSLGDRDAEQYV. CDR3 coding DNA: TGTGCCAGCAGCTTAGGAGACAGGGATGCCGAGCAGTACGTC.

This clonotype was picked up a small number of times. V usage is TRBV12-3 or TRBV12-4 and J usage is TRBJ1-1; no clear D. The V gene lost 7 bases and the J gene lost 2 bases, with 8 bases spanning the gap. The length of the CDR3 is 12 residues. The CDR3 nucleotides read TGTGCCAGCAACATGTATAACACTGAAGCTTTCTTT. Residues: CASNMYNTEAFF.

In its sample, this clonotype was seen many times. The chain couples TRBV7-2 to TRBJ1-2; 8 bases fit TRBD1. The ends lost 1 base at V and 5 bases at J; junction bases unmatched: 6. CDR1 SGHTA and CDR2 FQGNSA come from the germline V gene. The CDR3 is made up of 15 amino acids. The CDR3 sequence: CASSLGTGMTYGYTF. The CDR3 region has the DNA TGTGCCAGCAGCTTAGGGACAGGGATGACGTATGGCTACACCTTC.

V and J are TRBV20-1 and TRBJ1-1; tentatively, D is TRBD1 (5 bases). The CDR3 contains 15 residues. V shed 3 bases and J shed 7 bases, with 21 bases lying between them. Germline V gene data show CDR1 as DFQATT and CDR2 as SNEGSKA (reference sequence). CDR3 region: CSASEGLQERGEAFF. CDR3 nucleotide sequence: TGCAGTGCTAGTGAGGGCCTACAGGAGAGGGGTGAAGCTTTCTTT.

This clonotype was observed a handful of times. V and J are TRBV5-1 and TRBJ1-2; 7 bases align to TRBD1. Trimming at V came to 4 bases and at J to 8 bases, leaving 14 bases not matched to a gene. Germline loops: CDR1 SGHRS, CDR2 YFSETQ. CDR3 length equals 15 residues. The CDR3 nucleotides are TGCGCCAGCAGCCCGGCCGGGACAGTCTCTCCCGGCTACACCTTC. This sequence encodes CASSPAGTVSPGYTF.

This clonotype has a count of ten or more. This sequence joins TRBV20-1 and TRBJ2-1; tentatively, D is TRBD1 (5 bases). CDR1 is DFQATT and CDR2 is SNEGSKA in the germline V gene (reference sequence). The CDR3 contains 16 residues. V lost 3 bases to trimming and J lost 8 bases, with 23 bases between them. CDR3 protein: CSASPSLGRQGDEQFF. CDR3 bases: TGCAGTGCTAGCCCCTCTCTGGGTCGACAAGGGGATGAGCAGTTCTTC.